This T cell receptor (beta chain) was recovered during a study of shared T cell receptors in the human thymus. In germline, CDR1 is SGDLS, CDR2 YYNGEE. This CDR3 contains 15 residues. V gave up 4 bases and J gave up 5 bases, with 15 bases separating them. Assay: immunoSEQ multiplex PCR; the TCRdb copy retains only in-frame clones and omits some. The sample has 700,000 to 750,000 clones; approximately 85% are singletons. A further study also used this sample, focusing on human thymus T cells. That report notes: It was healthy Finnish infants having corrective surgery for congenital heart defects who were the donors. Thymic resections from corrective heart surgery supplied the tissue. Apparent bias marked the V and J gene usage of thymic and blood repertoires. Related research described thymic repertoires that were highly overlapping among unrelated individuals.

This clonotype was obtained from a girl under three years old with a congenital heart defect. Sample: thymocytes. The chain employs TRBV9 and TRBJ1-4, with a possible D match to TRBD1 (6 bases). CDR3 in amino acids: CASSTLITGNEKLFF. The CDR3 DNA sequence: TGTGCCAGCAGCACCCTAATCACAGGGAATGAAAAACTGTTTTTT.